Given below is one T cell receptor (beta chain) in context. This clonotype has only a few counts. The antigen it recognizes is unknown. Within one base of it there is no much larger clone, and no base qualities were kept. This entry belongs to a study of esophageal squamous cell carcinoma tumors (dated by TCRdb to about 2021). In the study overall: Immuno relation high and low groups were defined by principal component analysis with K-means clustering applied to immunohistochemical T-cell and checkpoint marker values. The roughly 9 cases yielded under 2,000,000 total TCRalpha reads and over a million total TCRbeta reads, and approximately 33,000 and 36,000 of those reads, respectively, were unique. The purpose of the study was to evaluate TCR repertoire diversity and shared TCR repertoires of T cells in the tumor environment of esophageal squamous cell carcinoma. In Japan, roughly 51 patients with esophageal squamous cell carcinoma who were treated surgically made up the wider cohort, which included some 20 high and around 30 low immuno relation cases. TCR sequencing covered 10 patients: five randomly selected high immuno relation cases and five background-matched low immuno relation cases. General conclusions and limits of the study: Only a few cases were included in the TCR repertoire analysis, and no investigation at the CDR3 clonotype level was carried out. Since the TCRalpha and TCRbeta chains were sequenced separately, neither the chain pairing nor the recognized antigens could be determined. Approximately 28 TRAV|TRAJ and some 20 TRBV|TRBJ combinations, including TRAV13-1|TRAJ22 and TRBV7-9|TRBJ2-7, appeared to be shared among high immuno relation cases. Shared V|J recombination candidates may have been selected by chance because variation in the TCRalphabeta repertoire was large. The high immuno relation group had higher significant repertoire counts, although the two groups did not differ in total TCR repertoire counts. A single dominant TCRalpha VJ recombination with apparently reduced TCRalpha diversity was observed in three of the 10 cases.

The method behind the library was 5' RACE. A PCR using KAPA HiFi with TCRalpha or TCRbeta constant-region primers and a P20EA primer was followed by a nested second PCR with CA2 or CB2. TCR genes were amplified by unbiased adaptor ligation RT-PCR, with reverse transcription by Superscript III and a polyT18-containing BSL-18E primer. After second-strand synthesis and blunting, the P10EA/P20EA adaptor was ligated to the cDNA 5' end, followed by NotI digestion. For both the first and second PCRs, 15 to 20 cycles of 98 degrees C for 20 s, 65 degrees C for 30 s and 72 degrees C for 1 min were run. Amplicons were indexed with the Nextera XT Index kit v2 Set A, pooled in equimolar amounts and quantified on a Qubit 2.0 Fluorometer. Sequencing was carried out on the Illumina MiSeq platform with 2x300 bp paired-end reads. The authors processed their data as follows. Using Repertoire Genesis software ver.1.0, reads were assigned to V and J genes based on the highest identity to IMGT reference sequences. CDR3 was defined as the region from Cys104 to Phe118 plus Gly119 and was translated, and unique sequence reads were defined as those with distinct V, J and CDR3 amino acids. Shared V|J combinations were selected as significant in both a Fisher's exact test in edgeR and a Mann Whitney U test. After singletons were removed and 500 repertoire combinations were bootstrapped, the repertoire dissimilarity index was calculated using the R rdi package. TCRdb ran its own pipeline on the public reads, namely fastp trimming at Q25 and MiXCR clone calling, and kept in-frame beta chains. For every CDR3 protein sequence, its rows merge into one entry that carries the most common genes and DNA. V and J calls and clone size were set by TCRdb, not the authors. In this sample the table shows approximately 240 distinct CDR3 sequences, 16% of which occur a single time. The ten largest clones capture around 70% of the sample.

Enrollment excluded patients who had received neoadjuvant chemotherapy or who had no clinical information. The TCR-sequenced cases shown were male and had subtotal esophagectomy with 2- or 3-field lymphadenectomy. RNA was extracted from bulk tumor tissue sections with a Qiagen AllPrep kit, without T-cell sorting. Small sections of surgically resected tumor tissue were stored in RNAlater reagent at -80°C until RNA extraction. At the junction V is shortened by 1 base and J by 2 bases; bases outside the gene matches: 2. Based on the germline V gene (reference sequence), the CDR1 and CDR2 sequences are LNHNV and YYDKDF. The CDR3 sequence holds 14 residues, the cysteine and phenylalanine included. Kept here is only the CDR3 DNA, which spans 42 bases and is read in frame from base 1.

Here the chain combines TRBV15 and TRBJ2-7; TRBD2 matches 7 bases in the middle. This receptor was obtained from a man between 45 and 79 years old with esophageal squamous cell carcinoma. Sequencing used tumor tissue. The CDR3 protein: CATSRGGTTYEQYF. The DNA sequence reads TGTGCCACCAGCAGAGGCGGGACTACCTACGAGCAGTACTTC.